This entry lists 23 T cell receptor beta chains sequenced from one sample in a study of T-cell reconstitution after alpha-beta-depleted transplantation in children. TCRbeta library construction was performed incorporating unique molecular identifiers. TCRdb re-called the PCR reads with MiXCR, one entry per CDR3 protein. Altogether approximately 400,000 distinct CDR3 sequences are present, roughly a tenth being singletons, with the ten largest covering roughly 5%. This material consisted of PBMCs from the stem cell graft donor, taken from the stem cell graft. These receptors originate from a human donor who donated a stem cell graft to a child with acute myeloid leukemia.

This chain connects TRBV6-1 to TRBJ1-4; D might be TRBD1 (6 bases). The germline V gene encodes CDR1 MNHNS and CDR2 SASEGT. This CDR3 region has 14 residues. Trimming cost V 6 bases and J 5 bases, with 13 bases left between them. Here the CDR3 reads CASSGGLSNEKLFF. The CDR3 coding sequence is TGTGCCAGCAGCGGGGGGCTGTCGAATGAAAAACTGTTTTTT.

This clonotype appeared a few times. The chain links TRBV10-3 to TRBJ2-1; D is possibly TRBD2 (6 bases). The length of the CDR3 is 15 residues. Germline CDR1 reads ENHRY; CDR2 reads SYGVKD. V was pared by 6 bases and J by 2 bases, with 14 bases between. CDR3 DNA: TGTGCCATCAGCACCGGGACTGGGCCCTACAATGAGCAGTTCTTC. Encoded protein: CAISTGTGPYNEQFF.

This clonotype was observed a handful of times. This chain links TRBV6-1 with TRBJ1-5; 7 bases fit TRBD1. The CDR3 spans 14 residues. Germline lookup yields CDR1 MNHNS and CDR2 SASEGT. The trim removed 8 bases at V and 6 bases at J, leaving 10 bases unmatched. DNA for the CDR3: TGTGCCAGCCATACAGGGGTGAGGGGTCAGCCCCAGCATTTT. Translating it yields CASHTGVRGQPQHF.

There are many counts of this clonotype. Written as DNA, the CDR3 is TGTGCCAGCAGCTATAGCGGGGGGGCCTCAGATACGCAGTATTTT. Translated, it gives CASSYSGGASDTQYF. The chain carries TRBV7-3 and TRBJ2-3, with 11 bases that match TRBD2. V shed 4 bases and J 4 bases; nucleotides not matched to a gene: 4. Germline CDR1 and CDR2: SGHTA and FQGTGA. The CDR3 is made up of 15 amino acids.

This clonotype was counted only a few times. The chain employs TRBV15 and TRBJ1-1, with a possible D match to TRBD1 (5 bases). CDR1 LNHNV and CDR2 YYDKDF come from the germline V gene (reference sequence). The CDR3 loop spans 14 amino acids. V was clipped by 3 bases and J by 3 bases, with 11 bases between them. The CDR3 DNA is TGTGCCACCAGCAGGGAAACGGGGGACACTGAAGCTTTCTTT. Its translation: CATSRETGDTEAFF. Full variable domain (outside the CDR3, taken from reference TRBV15 and TRBJ1-1): DAMVIQNPRYQVTQFGKPVTLSCSQTLNHNVMYWYQQKSSQAPKLLFHYYDKDFNNEADTPDNFQSRRPNTSFCFLDIRSPGLGDTAMYLCATSRETGDTEAFFGQGTRLTVV.

DNA for the CDR3: TGTGCCAGCAGCTCCGCAGATAATTCACCCCTCCACTTT. This translates into CASSSADNSPLHF. V gene TRBV7-9 combines with J gene TRBJ1-6, with D hard to call. V was trimmed by 4 bases and J by 5 bases, leaving 6 bases between them. CDR3 length: 13 residues. CDR1 SEHNR and CDR2 FQNEAQ come from the germline V gene (reference sequence).

This clonotype came up a few times. The chain couples TRBV29-1 to TRBJ2-3; 9 nucleotides line up with TRBD2. This CDR3 has 14 amino acids. Germline V gene lookup returns CDR1 SQVTM and CDR2 ANQGSEA. V trimming: 7 bases; J trimming: 1 base; junction bases outside the gene matches: 6. The CDR3 here is CSETSGGGTDTQYF. CDR3 DNA sequence: TGCAGCGAGACTAGCGGAGGGGGCACAGATACGCAGTATTTT.

The gene calls are TRBV11-2 and TRBJ2-1; TRBD2 agrees at 11 bases. Germline V gives CDR1 SGHAT, CDR2 FQNNGV. J was trimmed by 10 bases and V by 2 bases; bases with no gene match: 10. The CDR3 contains 16 residues. The CDR3 protein is CASSLLAGGPLREQFF. In DNA, the CDR3 is TGTGCCAGCAGCTTACTAGCGGGAGGCCCCCTGAGAGAGCAGTTCTTC.

This clonotype has ten or more counts. The chain carries TRBV5-5 and TRBJ2-5; TRBD2 matches at 12 bases. This CDR3 contains 17 residues. In germline, CDR1 is SGHKS, CDR2 YYEKEE (reference sequence). The V segment lost 4 bases and the J segment 4 bases; nucleotides outside the gene matches: 11. CDR3 nucleotide sequence: TGTGCCAGCAGCCTATCCCTAGCGGGGGGGCACGGAGAGACCCAGTACTTC. This encodes CASSLSLAGGHGETQYF.

This clonotype was seen at least ten times. This chain connects TRBV7-2 to TRBJ1-2; D not resolved. The germline V and J ends were trimmed by 5 bases and 4 bases, with 8 bases remaining between them. Germline assignment: CDR1 SGHTA and CDR2 FQGNSA. The CDR3 is 12 residues long. The CDR3 here is CASSETAYGYTF. The CDR3 DNA sequence: TGTGCCAGCAGCGAAACAGCCTATGGCTACACCTTC.

This chain links TRBV18 with TRBJ2-5; 7 bases fit TRBD2. The junction had 4 bases not matched to a gene; V was cut back by 0 bases and J by 0 bases. The germline V gene encodes CDR1 KGHSH and CDR2 LQKENI. CDR3 size: 16 residues. CDR3 in amino acids: CASSPPGAGYQETQYF. CDR3 bases: TGTGCCAGCTCACCACCGGGAGCGGGGTACCAAGAGACCCAGTACTTC.

The chain has TRBV7-9 and TRBJ2-7; D is undetermined. V was pared by 5 bases and J by 5 bases, with 19 bases between. Germline CDR1 reads SEHNR; CDR2 reads FQNEAQ (reference sequence). The CDR3 is 15 amino acids. CDR3 in amino acids: CASSRSGFRSHEQYV. The CDR3 region has the DNA TGTGCCAGCAGCAGGTCAGGTTTTCGGTCCCACGAGCAGTACGTC.

This clonotype was observed a handful of times. The chain has TRBV20-1 and TRBJ2-1, with TRBD1 matching 7 bases. J lost 6 bases, V lost 1 base, and 9 bases had no gene match. In germline, CDR1 is DFQATT, CDR2 SNEGSKA (reference sequence). The CDR3 has 15 residues. CDR3 amino acids: CSARAGTDSPNEQFF. Here the CDR3 DNA reads TGCAGTGCTAGAGCCGGGACAGACTCGCCCAATGAGCAGTTCTTC.

In this sample, this clonotype turned up a few times. The V gene is TRBV6-5, the J gene TRBJ2-1, with 8 nucleotides matching TRBD2. The CDR3 totals 16 residues. The germline V gene encodes CDR1 MNHEY and CDR2 SVGAGI. With V trimmed by 4 bases and J by 9 bases, 14 bases remained unmatched. CDR3 in amino acids: CASSLWVGAGGREQFF. Here the CDR3 DNA reads TGTGCCAGCAGTTTGTGGGTCGGGGCGGGAGGCCGTGAGCAGTTCTTC.

This clonotype was detected a few times. V and J are TRBV4-1 and TRBJ2-2; 8 nucleotides line up with TRBD1. Losses at the gene ends were 3 bases for V and 6 bases for J; bases not matched to a gene: 3. CDR3 size: 14 residues. CDR1 MGHRA and CDR2 YSYEKL come from the germline V gene. The DNA of the CDR3 is TGCGCCAGCAGCCATGGACAGGGATCCGGGGAGCTGTTTTTT. Amino acid sequence: CASSHGQGSGELFF.

The chain couples TRBV12-3 or TRBV12-4 to TRBJ2-2; a possible D gene is TRBD1 (5 bases). This CDR3 is 19 amino acids long. V was clipped by 4 bases and J by 0 bases, with 21 bases between them. CDR3 DNA sequence: TGTGCCAGCAGTTCACGAACCCTACGACAGCCTCCGAACACCGGGGAGCTGTTTTTT. This encodes CASSSRTLRQPPNTGELFF.

This clonotype was seen a few times. DNA for the CDR3: TGTGCCAGCAGTTACCAGGCTAGCGGGGACCAAGAGACCCAGTACTTC. Its protein product is CASSYQASGDQETQYF. The genes are TRBV6-2 or TRBV6-3 and TRBJ2-5, with 9 positions matching TRBD2. Germline loops: CDR1 MNHEY, CDR2 SVGEGT. V lost 2 bases, J lost 0 bases, and 4 bases stayed unmatched. This CDR3 comprises 16 residues.

This clonotype appeared a few times. J is TRBJ2-1 and V is TRBV12-3 or TRBV12-4; a possible D gene is TRBD2 (5 bases). Trimming pared 3 bases from V and 2 bases from J, leaving 8 bases between. The CDR3 is 14 residues long. CDR3 region: CASSFLEAYNEQFF. The CDR3 DNA reads TGTGCCAGCAGTTTCCTGGAGGCCTACAATGAGCAGTTCTTC.

V usage is TRBV30 and J usage is TRBJ1-5; TRBD1 matches at 10 bases. The V gene end was trimmed by 4 bases and the J gene end by 6 bases; junction bases not matched to a gene: 6. From germline, CDR1 is GTSNPN and CDR2 SVGIG (reference sequence). The CDR3 has 14 amino acids. The DNA for the CDR3 is TGTGCCTGGAAAGGACAGGGGGAGGCTCAGCCCCAGCATTTT. It encodes CAWKGQGEAQPQHF.

The sample holds a few counts of this clonotype. This sequence joins TRBV6-5 and TRBJ1-1; D unresolved. The V and J ends lost 6 bases and 5 bases respectively, with 10 bases between them. The CDR3 is made up of 12 amino acids. Looked up from germline, CDR1 is MNHEY and CDR2 is SVGAGI. The CDR3 DNA follows: TGTGCCAGCAGAAACCCGGGGACTGAAGCTTTCTTT. As protein: CASRNPGTEAFF.

The chain couples TRBV20-1 to TRBJ2-7; 8 nucleotides match TRBD2. The length of the CDR3 is 16 residues. The germline gives CDR1 DFQATT, CDR2 SNEGSKA (reference sequence). With V trimmed by 5 bases and J by 5 bases, 17 bases remained unmatched. CDR3 nucleotide sequence: TGCAGTGCTGGACCCCCTCGGGGCGGGAGGCCCCACGAGCAGTACTTC. This gives the protein CSAGPPRGGRPHEQYF.

This clonotype has at least ten counts. V gene TRBV12-3 or TRBV12-4 combines with J gene TRBJ1-1, with D perhaps TRBD1 (6 bases). This CDR3 region has 13 residues. Trimming took 5 bases from V and 3 from J, leaving 10 bases between them. This CDR3 is CASSPQGYTEAFF. In nucleotides, the CDR3 is TGTGCCAGCAGTCCACAGGGTTACACTGAAGCTTTCTTT.

This clonotype was recorded at least ten times. The chain uses TRBV5-1 and TRBJ1-2; D not resolved. CDR1 and CDR2 from the germline V gene are SGHRS and YFSETQ. The CDR3 is 14 residues long. The V and J ends lost 4 bases and 4 bases respectively, with 14 bases between them. The CDR3 DNA reads TGCGCCAGCAGCGGGATGGGGATCAGCTATGGCTACACCTTC. Amino acids: CASSGMGISYGYTF.